A selection of T cell receptor beta chains follows, all from one sample in a study of regulatory T cells in long-lasting Graves disease. TCRdb used MiXCR to reprocess the multiplex PCR reads, holding one entry per CDR3 protein. This repertoire shows about 660,000 distinct CDR3 sequences, about 30% found once; its top ten account for roughly 46%. The sample consisted of peripheral blood mononuclear cells (PBMCs), taken when the disease was refractory, from a patient treated with antithyroid drugs. Receptor source: a female donor with Graves disease. Both conserved end residues are part of each CDR3. A D gene is named only where the DNA matches it firmly. Where a row states a size, it is once, few, many or the class of an expanded clone; other rows omit it.

>13|TRBV12-3/TRBV12-4|few|TRBJ1-1|.
TGTGCCAGCAGTCCGACTCAGGCCCCTGGAGCTTTCTTT
CASSPTQAPGAFF
>14|TRBV30|.|TRBJ2-5|TRBD2
TGTGCCTGGAGTGAGGCTAGCGGGTGGGGGACCCAGTACTTC
CAWSEASGWGTQYF
>12|TRBV6-2/TRBV6-3|.|TRBJ1-1|.
TGTGCCAGCAGTGAAGCTTGGTCCGGAGCTTTCTTT
CASSEAWSGAFF
>10|TRBV29-1|many|TRBJ2-7|TRBD2
TGCAGCGTCGGGGGGGCCGAGCAGTACTTC
CSVGGAEQYF
>16|TRBV18|.|TRBJ1-5|.
TGTGCCAGCTCACCTGGGGGCCAGGCGTACAATCAGCCCCAGCATTTT
CASSPGGQAYNQPQHF
>14|TRBV29-1|few|TRBJ1-1|.
TGCAGCGTTGGAGGTTCGATAAGGGATACTGAAGCTTTCTTT
CSVGGSIRDTEAFF
>15|TRBV5-4|.|TRBJ2-1|TRBD2
TGTGCCAGCAGCCGGCCGGGACTAGCAGGCAATGAGCAGTTCTTC
CASSRPGLAGNEQFF
>13|TRBV19|.|TRBJ2-5|.
TGTGCCAGTAGTATAACGGGTGCGGAGACCCAGTACTTC
CASSITGAETQYF
>14|TRBV12-3/TRBV12-4|many|TRBJ1-5|.
TGTGCCAGCAGTTTAGCGGGTGAGTGGCAGCCCCAGCATTTT
CASSLAGEWQPQHF
>15|TRBV20-1|many|TRBJ2-5|.
TGCAGTGCTAGAGATCGGAGGACTGCTCAAGAGACCCAGTACTTC
CSARDRRTAQETQYF
>14|TRBV20-1|.|TRBJ1-1|.
TGCAGTGCTAGAGATGGGCAGGTTAACACTGAAGCTTTCTTT
CSARDGQVNTEAFF
>13|TRBV9|.|TRBJ2-2|.
TGTGCCAGCAGCGTAGTGGAGTGGGGGGAGCTGTTTTTT
CASSVVEWGELFF
>16|TRBV30|once|TRBJ2-2|.
TGTGCCTGGATCGAGCCCTTAGCAACGAACACCGGGGAGCTGTTTTTT
CAWIEPLATNTGELFF
>14|TRBV7-3|few|TRBJ1-6|.
TGTGCCAGCAGCGCCGGGCAGACAACTTCACCCCTCCACTTT
CASSAGQTTSPLHF
>13|TRBV28|many|TRBJ1-2|.
TGTGCCAGCAGTTTAGCGTTAGGCTATGGCTACACCTTC
CASSLALGYGYTF
>11|TRBV7-2|once|TRBJ2-5|.
TGTGCCAGCAGCGACCGGGTCCGCGAGTACTTC
CASSDRVREYF
>13|TRBV11-2|few|TRBJ1-2|.
TGTGCCAGCAGCTTGCAGGTCGGGAATGGCTACACCTTC
CASSLQVGNGYTF
>17|TRBV18|.|TRBJ1-2|TRBD1
TGTGCCAGCTCACCTCCAACCCGGGACAGGGCTAACTATGGCTACACCTTC
CASSPPTRDRANYGYTF
>13|TRBV29-1|once|TRBJ1-1|.
TGCAGCGTTGTAGAAGGGGGGAACACTGAAGCTTTCTTT
CSVVEGGNTEAFF
>14|TRBV6-1|.|TRBJ1-1|.
TGTGCCAGCAGACCGACAGGAGGGGTTACTGAAGCTTTCTTT
CASRPTGGVTEAFF
>15|TRBV6-1|few|TRBJ1-5|.
TGTGCCAGCACCCCCGAGGGGAGGGGCAATCAGCCCCAGCATTTT
CASTPEGRGNQPQHF
>14|TRBV7-2|.|TRBJ2-1|.
TGTGCCAGCAGCTTAAGCGCTAGCGACAATGAGCAGTTCTTC
CASSLSASDNEQFF
>14|TRBV3-1|.|TRBJ1-2|.
TGTGCCAGCAGCCAAGACTGGGGGTCCTATGGCTACACCTTC
CASSQDWGSYGYTF
>16|TRBV12-3/TRBV12-4|.|TRBJ2-2|.
TGTGCCAGCAGTTTAAGGGGAAGGGGCGCCCCCGGGGAGCTGTTTTTT
CASSLRGRGAPGELFF